The 25 T cell receptor beta chains below all came from one sample that was sequenced in a study of blood T cell repertoires in COVID-19. Here immunoSEQ multiplex PCR was the method, and the copy in TCRdb shows in-frame clones only, minus some. Counted here are 75,000 to 90,000 clones, 90% occurring once; the ten biggest clones make up around 0.93%. The sequencing sample was made of peripheral blood. Receptors were obtained from a woman aged 50 to 65 in a cohort sampled during active COVID-19.

The chain joins TRBV30 to TRBJ2-5, with TRBD2 identical over 12 bases. The CDR3 runs to 16 residues. V lost 2 bases, J lost 5 bases, and 9 bases stayed unmatched. Germline loops: CDR1 GTSNPN, CDR2 SVGIG (reference sequence). The CDR3 sequence: CAWSPTLAGGRETQYF. DNA for the CDR3: TGTGCCTGGAGTCCGACCCTAGCGGGAGGGCGCGAGACCCAGTACTTC.

This clone has just one count. The chain joins TRBV15 to TRBJ2-7; a weak D match, TRBD2 (6 bases). The CDR3 runs 12 residues. Trimming left V 2 bases short and J 7 bases short, with 9 bases between. The germline gives CDR1 LNHNV, CDR2 YYDKDF (reference sequence). The CDR3 is CATSRRSGEQYF. The CDR3 DNA reads TGTGCCACCAGCAGAAGAAGCGGGGAGCAGTACTTC.

This clone occurred a few times. This rearrangement joins TRBV5-7 to TRBJ1-6; 8 bases agree with TRBD1. TRBV5-7 is an open reading frame whose function is uncertain. The length of the CDR3 is 19 residues. Losses at the gene ends were 0 bases for V and 9 bases for J; bases not matched to a gene: 17. CDR3 nucleotides: TGTGCCAGCAGCTTGGAAGAGGACAGGGCGAATCGTTTTATTTCACCCCTCCACTTT. Protein sequence: CASSLEEDRANRFISPLHF.

This clone appeared once. The V and J genes are TRBV28 and TRBJ1-2; D is perhaps TRBD1 (5 bases). In germline, CDR1 is MDHEN, CDR2 SYDVKM. The CDR3 is 14 residues long. V was trimmed by 6 bases and J by 4 bases, leaving 15 bases between them. CDR3: CASRRTGMAYGYTF. The CDR3 DNA sequence: TGTGCCAGCAGGCGCACAGGAATGGCCTATGGCTACACCTTC.

V usage is TRBV7-8 and J usage is TRBJ1-6; TRBD1 agrees at 8 bases. The germline V gene has CDR1 SGHVS and CDR2 FQNEAQ. The CDR3 covers 14 residues. V was clipped by 1 base and J by 9 bases; unmatched bases: 2. In DNA form, the CDR3 reads TGTGCCAGCAGCTTAGGGACAGGGCCTTCACCCCTCCACTTT. The encoded protein is CASSLGTGPSPLHF.

The chain uses TRBV7-3 and TRBJ1-2; 7 positions match TRBD1. This CDR3 spans 15 amino acids. V shed 5 bases and J 0 bases; nucleotides not matched to a gene: 6. Germline assignment: CDR1 SGHTA and CDR2 FQGTGA. In nucleotides, the CDR3 is TGTGCCAGCAGCCCCTCAGGGGGAGCTAACTATGGCTACACCTTC. This translates into CASSPSGGANYGYTF.

V usage is TRBV7-9 and J usage is TRBJ2-1, with D unclear. The germline CDR1 and CDR2 sequences are SEHNR and FQNEAQ (reference sequence). Trimming stripped 7 bases from V and 5 bases from J, with 18 bases between. The CDR3 has 15 residues. In nucleotides, the CDR3 is TGTGCCAGCACCAAAAGCTCGCGGAACAACAATGAGCAGTTCTTC. This encodes CASTKSSRNNNEQFF.

This clone was picked up one time. The rearrangement uses TRBV5-8 and TRBJ2-2, with D possibly matching TRBD1 (5 bases). The germline V gene encodes CDR1 SGHTS and CDR2 YDEGEE. The germline V and J ends were trimmed by 0 bases and 7 bases, with 10 bases remaining between them. The CDR3 consists of 14 residues. The CDR3 coding sequence is TGTGCCAGCAGCTTGGGGCAGGGAAACGGGGAGCTGTTTTTT. This codes for CASSLGQGNGELFF.

This clone was observed a handful of times. The J gene is TRBJ2-1, the V gene TRBV7-2; 12 nucleotides match TRBD2. This CDR3 comprises 15 residues. Germline loops: CDR1 SGHTA, CDR2 FQGNSA. Germline trimming cut 3 bases from V and 9 bases from J; bases unmatched to any gene: 6. The CDR3 here is CASSLTSGSISEQFF. CDR3 nucleotide sequence: TGTGCCAGCAGCTTGACTAGCGGGAGTATTAGTGAGCAGTTCTTC.

The chain uses TRBV3-1 (or the pseudogene TRBV3-2) and TRBJ1-6; the match to TRBD1 covers 11 bases. V was clipped by 1 base and J by 8 bases; unmatched bases: 7. CDR3 size: 17 residues. Looked up from germline, CDR1 is LGHDT and CDR2 is YNNKEL (reference sequence). CDR3 in amino acids: CASSQGFPGQGDSPLHF. The CDR3 DNA follows: TGTGCCAGCAGCCAAGGGTTCCCGGGACAGGGGGATTCACCCCTCCACTTT.

The J gene is TRBJ2-7, the V gene TRBV28, with 10 bases lining up with TRBD1. With V trimmed by 5 bases and J by 1 base, 5 bases remained unmatched. Germline lookup yields CDR1 MDHEN and CDR2 SYDVKM. This CDR3 has 15 amino acids. CDR3 in amino acids: CASSNAGQGSYEQYF. The CDR3 nucleotides are TGTGCCAGCAGTAACGCGGGACAGGGGTCCTACGAGCAGTACTTC.

The chain joins TRBV5-1 to TRBJ2-5, with TRBD2 as a possible D gene (6 bases). This CDR3 is 14 amino acids long. Germline-derived CDR1 and CDR2 are SGHRS and YFSETQ. The V end lost 5 bases, the J end lost 2 bases, and 13 bases lay between the germline ends. CDR3 in amino acids: CASSHGTLQETQYF. As DNA, the CDR3 is TGCGCCAGCAGTCATGGGACTCTACAAGAGACCCAGTACTTC.

This clone was detected only a few times. The CDR3 sequence: CASNEGVLDYGYTF. The CDR3 DNA reads as TGTGCCAGCAACGAAGGTGTTCTAGACTATGGCTACACCTTC. The gene calls are TRBV28 and TRBJ1-2; D unresolved. With 7 bases removed from V and 3 bases from J, the gap between germline ends came to 15 bases. Germline CDR1 is MDHEN and CDR2 is SYDVKM. This CDR3 is 14 amino acids long.

J is TRBJ1-1 and V is TRBV5-1; D possibly corresponds to TRBD1 (6 bases). This CDR3 is built from 14 residues. Germline values: CDR1 SGHRS, CDR2 YFSETQ. With 1 base removed from V and 4 bases from J, the gap between germline ends came to 11 bases. This CDR3 reads CASSLSGRGTEAFF. The CDR3 nucleotides read TGCGCCAGCAGCTTGTCGGGCAGGGGCACTGAAGCTTTCTTT.

The V gene is TRBV30, the J gene TRBJ1-6; tentatively, D is TRBD1 (6 bases). This CDR3 spans 13 amino acids. Trimming stripped 4 bases from V and 7 bases from J, with 11 bases between. Germline V CDR1 and CDR2: GTSNPN, SVGIG (reference sequence). The chain's CDR3 is CAWTGDGNSPLHF. The CDR3 bases are TGTGCCTGGACAGGGGACGGGAATTCACCCCTCCACTTT.

The chain recombines TRBV28 with TRBJ1-2, with D perhaps TRBD1 (5 bases). The germline V and J ends were trimmed by 6 bases and 0 bases, with 8 bases remaining between them. The CDR3 spans 13 residues. Germline CDR1 is MDHEN and CDR2 is SYDVKM. DNA of the CDR3: TGTGCCAGCAGGACAGCCTCTAACTATGGCTACACCTTC. Amino acids: CASRTASNYGYTF.

The chain links TRBV19 to TRBJ1-5, with 7 bases that match TRBD1. CDR3 length equals 14 residues. The trim removed 5 bases at V and 3 bases at J, leaving 4 bases unmatched. From germline, CDR1 is LNHDA and CDR2 SQIVND (reference sequence). For the CDR3, the DNA is TGTGCCAGTAGTTCGGGACAGTTCAATCAGCCCCAGCATTTT. Its protein is CASSSGQFNQPQHF. Using reference TRBV19 and TRBJ1-5 for the parts outside the CDR3, the full variable domain is DGGITQSPKYLFRKEGQNVTLSCEQNLNHDAMYWYRQDPGQGLRLIYYSQIVNDFQKGDIAEGYSVSREKKESFPLTVTSAQKNPTAFYLCASSSGQFNQPQHFGDGTRLSIL.

The CDR3 DNA reads TGCGCCAGCAGCCAATTACTAGCGGGAGGCAATGAGCAGTTCTTC. Translating gives CASSQLLAGGNEQFF. V is TRBV4-1 and J is TRBJ2-1; 12 positions agree with TRBD2. Trimming removed 2 bases from V and 6 bases from J; junction bases left unmatched: 2. The CDR3 runs to 15 residues. Germline V gene data show CDR1 as MGHRA and CDR2 as YSYEKL.

The gene calls are TRBV29-1 and TRBJ1-4; possible D gene TRBD1, 5 bases. The germline V and J ends were trimmed by 7 bases and 10 bases, with 13 bases remaining between them. This CDR3 contains 11 residues. CDR1 is SQVTM, CDR2 ANQGSEA, per germline. CDR3 sequence: CSAETGGKLFF. The CDR3 nucleotides are TGCAGCGCCGAGACGGGGGGAAAACTGTTTTTT.

The CDR3 DNA sequence: TGTGCCAGCAGTTTAGCGGGGTCTCAGCCCCAGCATTTT. It codes for CASSLAGSQPQHF. V and J are TRBV28 and TRBJ1-5; D call uncertain. Trimming removed 2 bases at V and 6 bases at J, with 8 bases between. Germline loops: CDR1 MDHEN, CDR2 SYDVKM. The CDR3 length is 13 residues.

This chain connects TRBV28 to TRBJ2-3, with D maybe TRBD1 (5 bases). Deletions cut 3 bases from V and 4 bases from J, with 14 bases between. The length of the CDR3 is 15 residues. Germline CDR1 reads MDHEN; CDR2 reads SYDVKM. CDR3 nucleotides: TGTGCCAGCAGTTTGGGGCAGCTAAAGCCAGATACGCAGTATTTT. Translation gives CASSLGQLKPDTQYF.

This rearrangement joins TRBV28 to TRBJ1-1, with TRBD1 matching 7 bases. V shed 5 bases, J shed 0 bases, and the junction held 6 bases outside the gene matches. The germline gives CDR1 MDHEN, CDR2 SYDVKM. The CDR3 sequence is 15 residues long. In DNA, the CDR3 is TGTGCCAGCAGTCCCCTGGGACAGCTGAACACTGAAGCTTTCTTT. Amino acid sequence: CASSPLGQLNTEAFF.

The CDR3 sequence: CSASTGTTNEQFF. DNA for the CDR3: TGCAGCGCCTCCACCGGGACAACCAATGAGCAGTTCTTC. This chain links TRBV29-1 with TRBJ2-1, with a possible D match to TRBD1 (6 bases). Trimming stripped 7 bases from V and 6 bases from J, with 16 bases between. The germline V gene encodes CDR1 SQVTM and CDR2 ANQGSEA. The CDR3 length is 13 residues.

The chain uses TRBV28 and TRBJ2-7; TRBD2 matches 13 bases. This CDR3 region has 18 residues. CDR1 is MDHEN, CDR2 SYDVKM, per germline. V gave up 2 bases and J gave up 3 bases; unmatched junction bases: 10. The chain's CDR3 is CASSLPSGTSGMVYEQYF. DNA for the CDR3: TGTGCCAGCAGTTTACCTTCGGGGACTAGCGGGATGGTCTACGAGCAGTACTTC.

This CDR3 is CASSQQGGSQETQYF. The CDR3 DNA follows: TGTGCCAGCTCGCAACAGGGGGGAAGCCAGGAGACCCAGTACTTC. The chain combines TRBV18 with TRBJ2-5; the match to TRBD1 covers 8 bases. V lost 6 bases and J lost 5; bases outside the gene matches: 11. The germline gives CDR1 KGHSH, CDR2 LQKENI. The CDR3 runs to 15 residues.